These 23 T cell receptor beta chains came from one sample sequenced in a study of T-cell reconstitution after alpha-beta-depleted transplantation in children. A library of TCRbeta sequences, prepared with unique molecular identifiers, was generated. TCRdb ran MiXCR on the PCR reads and lists one entry per CDR3 protein. The sample carries hundreds of thousands of distinct CDR3 sequences, around 15% recorded once. Material: PBMCs, mostly from graft donor cells, obtained 360 days after TCRalphabeta/CD19-depleted stem cell transplant. The origin of the receptors is a boy less than two years old who had a stem cell transplant for Wiskott-Aldrich syndrome, so the T cells may come from the graft donor.

This clonotype was detected only a few times. The gene calls are TRBV3-1 and TRBJ1-1; D unclear. CDR3 length equals 10 residues. Trimming left V 3 bases short and J 4 bases short, with 0 bases between. Germline V lookup: CDR1 LGHDT, CDR2 YNNKEL (reference sequence). The CDR3 DNA reads as TGTGCCAGCAGCCACACTGAAGCTTTCTTT. This codes for CASSHTEAFF. Full variable domain (outside the CDR3, taken from reference TRBV3-1 and TRBJ1-1): DTAVSQTPKYLVTQMGNDKSIKCEQNLGHDTMYWYKQDSKKFLKIMFSYNNKELIINETVPNRFSPKSPDKAHLNLHINSLELGDSAVYFCASSHTEAFFGQGTRLTVV.

V gene TRBV4-3 combines with J gene TRBJ2-7, with D tentatively TRBD2 (6 bases). Trimming pared 0 bases from V and 0 bases from J, leaving 9 bases between. This CDR3 contains 15 residues. The germline V gene encodes CDR1 LGHNA and CDR2 YSLEER. The chain's CDR3 is CASSQDRGASYEQYF. CDR3 DNA: TGCGCCAGCAGCCAAGATCGCGGGGCCTCCTACGAGCAGTACTTC.

The gene calls are TRBV7-9 and TRBJ2-7; 8 nucleotides line up with TRBD1. This CDR3 is 15 amino acids long. The germline V gene encodes CDR1 SEHNR and CDR2 FQNEAQ (reference sequence). With V trimmed by 3 bases and J by 1 base, 5 bases remained unmatched. The CDR3 sequence: CASSFGQGFSYEQYF. The CDR3 region has the DNA TGTGCCAGCAGCTTCGGACAGGGCTTTTCCTACGAGCAGTACTTC.

This clonotype was seen ten or more times. The genes are TRBV12-3 or TRBV12-4 and TRBJ1-2, with D tentatively TRBD1 (6 bases). The CDR3 is 13 residues long. Trimming left V 5 bases short and J 5 bases short, with 12 bases between. The CDR3 bases are TGTGCCAGCAGTCCACAGGGTTCTTATGGCTACACCTTC. This sequence encodes CASSPQGSYGYTF.

In this sample, this clonotype turned up a few times. The chain combines TRBV20-1 with TRBJ2-1, with TRBD2 matching 11 bases. Germline loops: CDR1 DFQATT, CDR2 SNEGSKA (reference sequence). After removal of 6 bases from V and 8 bases from J, the junction contained 9 bases not matched to a gene. This CDR3 comprises 14 residues. CDR3 in amino acids: CSAPPSGRLDEQFF. The CDR3 nucleotides are TGCAGTGCCCCCCCTAGCGGGAGGTTGGATGAGCAGTTCTTC.

This chain joins TRBV30 and TRBJ2-7; the D gene is possibly TRBD1 (5 bases). CDR3 size: 14 residues. V was cut by 3 bases and J by 5 bases, with 17 bases left in between. Germline lookup yields CDR1 GTSNPN and CDR2 SVGIG (reference sequence). CDR3 in DNA: TGTGCCTGGAGCAGAGCCTCAGGGTACCACGAGCAGTACTTC. Its translation is CAWSRASGYHEQYF.

This clonotype came up many times. The chain couples TRBV5-1 to TRBJ2-1, with D possibly being TRBD2 (6 bases). The germline gives CDR1 SGHRS, CDR2 YFSETQ. Trimming removed 2 bases from V and 4 bases from J, with 10 bases in between. The CDR3 spans 14 residues. For the CDR3, the DNA is TGCGCCAGCAGCTTAGAGGGACTTTACAATGAGCAGTTCTTC. This gives the protein CASSLEGLYNEQFF.

The chain has TRBV18 and TRBJ2-7, with D possibly matching TRBD1 (5 bases). Germline CDR1 is KGHSH and CDR2 is LQKENI. V was pared by 2 bases and J by 10 bases, with 15 bases between. The CDR3 covers 13 residues. The CDR3 bases are TGTGCCAGCTCACCATTGGGGCTCCCTGTCCAGTACTTC. Encoded protein: CASSPLGLPVQYF.

Many counts were recorded for this clonotype. The chain recombines TRBV25-1 with TRBJ2-2; 9 bases line up with TRBD1. The V gene end was trimmed by 4 bases and the J gene end by 8 bases; junction bases not matched to a gene: 20. Germline V gene data show CDR1 as MGHDK and CDR2 as SYGVNS. The CDR3 sequence is 19 residues long. In DNA, the CDR3 is TGTGCCAGCAGTGTTTTAGGACAGGGGCTCCCTGAGACTCCTGGGGAGCTGTTTTTT. Its protein product is CASSVLGQGLPETPGELFF.

In the case of this clonotype: The junction departs from germline at one end; a sequencing error may be responsible. The rearrangement links TRBV3-1 to TRBJ2-1; 9 bases agree with TRBD1. The CDR3 is made up of 18 amino acids. Germline lookup yields CDR1 LGHDT and CDR2 YNNKEL (reference sequence). The CDR3 bases are TGTACCAGCAGCCCAGTACGGTCAGGGACAGGGCCCTACAATGAGCAGTTCTTC. Translated, it gives CTSSPVRSGTGPYNEQFF.

V and J are TRBV24-1 and TRBJ1-5; 7 nucleotides agree with TRBD1. Germline V gives CDR1 KGHDR, CDR2 SFDVKD. Trimming took 2 bases from V and 4 from J; bases not matched to a gene: 4. The CDR3 length is 15 residues. In DNA, the CDR3 is TGTGCCACCAGTGATTCCGGGACAGCAAATCAGCCCCAGCATTTT. Translation: CATSDSGTANQPQHF.

This clonotype was found a few times. The chain is built from TRBV20-1 and TRBJ2-5; TRBD2 matches 9 bases. After removal of 6 bases from V and 2 bases from J, the junction contained 10 bases not matched to a gene. The CDR3 is 15 amino acids. Germline V CDR1 and CDR2: DFQATT, SNEGSKA (reference sequence). DNA of the CDR3: TGCAGTGCCGGGGTAGCGGGGGTAGGGCAAGAGACCCAGTACTTC. Its translation: CSAGVAGVGQETQYF.

This clonotype has a handful of counts. The chain has TRBV29-1 and TRBJ1-5, with a possible D match to TRBD1 (5 bases). From germline, CDR1 is SQVTM and CDR2 ANQGSEA. The CDR3 spans 13 residues. Trimming took 7 bases from V and 4 from J, leaving 14 bases between them. The CDR3 protein is CSARTSENQPQHF. Here the CDR3 DNA reads TGCAGCGCCCGGACAAGCGAAAATCAGCCCCAGCATTTT.

This clonotype has at least ten counts. The rearrangement joins TRBV5-1 to TRBJ2-7, with 11 bases identical to TRBD1. Trimming cost V 4 bases and J 3 bases; bases outside gene matches: 6. Germline values: CDR1 SGHRS, CDR2 YFSETQ. The CDR3 consists of 15 residues. This CDR3 is CASSLWTGGGYEQYF. The CDR3 DNA reads TGCGCCAGCAGCCTTTGGACAGGGGGCGGCTACGAGCAGTACTTC.

This clonotype was observed at least ten times. The chain recombines TRBV9 with TRBJ2-7; D is undetermined. Per the germline V gene, CDR1 is SGDLS and CDR2 is YYNGEE. This CDR3 is 14 amino acids long. Trimming shortened V by 0 bases and J by 3 bases, and 10 bases separated the two germline ends. CDR3 nucleotides: TGTGCCAGCAGCGTAGGTGGAAGCGACTACGAGCAGTACTTC. Translated, it gives CASSVGGSDYEQYF.

The chain is built from TRBV12-3 or TRBV12-4 and TRBJ1-4; D is uncertain. The CDR3 spans 13 residues. The ends were cut back, 4 bases at V and 3 bases at J, with 6 bases in the middle. CDR3 nucleotides: TGTGCCAGCAGTTATTGGGCTAATGAAAAACTGTTTTTT. Protein product: CASSYWANEKLFF.

This clonotype was found a few times. This chain uses TRBV10-3 with TRBJ2-3; 9 bases agree with TRBD2. With V trimmed by 3 bases and J by 5 bases, 3 bases remained unmatched. This CDR3 is built from 14 residues. Germline assignment: CDR1 ENHRY and CDR2 SYGVKD. CDR3 nucleotide sequence: TGTGCCATCAGTGACTGGCGGGAGGGAGATACGCAGTATTTT. Its protein is CAISDWREGDTQYF.

The V gene is TRBV12-3 or TRBV12-4, the J gene TRBJ1-2; maybe TRBD1 (5 bases). With 2 bases removed from V and 5 bases from J, the gap between germline ends came to 15 bases. The CDR3 contains 15 residues. Here the CDR3 reads CASSLSSWGGYGYTF. Written as DNA, the CDR3 is TGTGCCAGCAGTTTATCGTCCTGGGGCGGGTATGGCTACACCTTC.

V and J are TRBV11-3 and TRBJ2-1, with TRBD1 as a possible D gene (6 bases). The CDR3 is 14 residues long. In germline, CDR1 is SGHNT, CDR2 YENEEA. V gave up 1 base and J gave up 9 bases, with 13 bases separating them. The CDR3 bases are TGTGCCAGCAGCTTAGGGGGGCAGGCGTCTGAGCAGTTCTTC. Amino acids: CASSLGGQASEQFF.

The chain couples TRBV18 to TRBJ2-1, with 8 bases lining up with TRBD2. With V trimmed by 8 bases and J by 7 bases, 10 bases remained unmatched. The V gene's germline CDR1 is KGHSH and CDR2 LQKENI. CDR3 size: 14 residues. The CDR3 coding sequence is TGTGCCAGCACCGGACTAGCAGGACCTAATGAGCAGTTCTTC. Translated: CASTGLAGPNEQFF.

The chain joins TRBV4-2 to TRBJ2-3; 8 bases agree with TRBD2. The trim removed 1 base at V and 1 base at J, leaving 22 bases unmatched. The CDR3 length is 22 residues. Germline V gene lookup returns CDR1 LGHNA and CDR2 YNFKEQ. In DNA, the CDR3 is TGTGCCAGCAGCCAAGTAATCGAAGAGTGGCGGGGGGCCGAGAAACGCACAGATACGCAGTATTTT. This gives the protein CASSQVIEEWRGAEKRTDTQYF.

The chain employs TRBV5-1 and TRBJ2-1, with 10 bases aligning to TRBD2. Germline V gene data show CDR1 as SGHRS and CDR2 as YFSETQ. V was pared by 1 base and J by 4 bases, with 11 bases of the junction left unmatched. The CDR3 has 18 amino acids. The CDR3 is CASSLQQLAGKVYNEQFF. The CDR3, as DNA: TGCGCCAGCAGCTTGCAACAACTAGCGGGAAAAGTATACAATGAGCAGTTCTTC.

The rearrangement uses TRBV3-1 and TRBJ2-1, with D unclear. Trimming shortened V by 3 bases and J by 5 bases, and 8 bases separated the two germline ends. The CDR3 sequence is 13 residues long. Germline V gene lookup returns CDR1 LGHDT and CDR2 YNNKEL (reference sequence). This CDR3 reads CASSHVRHNEQFF. The CDR3 DNA reads as TGTGCCAGCAGCCACGTCCGCCACAATGAGCAGTTCTTC.